This T cell receptor (beta chain) comes out of a study of blood T cell repertoires in COVID-19. Study at large: Acute and convalescent COVID-19 specimens originated in the United States, Italy and Spain. PBMCs, B-cell-depleted T cells, or T cells were the source of the cDNA or gDNA that made up the material.

Source study methods: Scientists estimated how many nucleated cells there were by amplifying reference gene primers. Data came from immunoSEQ multiplex PCR; TCRdb stores just in-frame clones and leaves some out. V, J and clone size reflect that table, while D and trimming were determined from the DNA. The sample includes approximately 270,000 clones, approximately 85% seen only once; the top ten take about 10%. Material for sequencing was peripheral blood. The clonotype comes from a woman aged 70-85 years with acute or convalescent COVID-19.

Here the CDR3 reads CASSLDPGQNYEQYF. The CDR3 bases are TGCGCCAGCAGCTTGGATCCGGGACAGAACTACGAGCAGTACTTC. The chain employs TRBV5-1 and TRBJ2-7; 7 bases line up with TRBD1. Per the germline V gene, CDR1 is SGHRS and CDR2 is YFSETQ. After removal of 0 bases from V and 3 bases from J, the junction contained 6 bases not matched to a gene. There are 15 residues in the CDR3.